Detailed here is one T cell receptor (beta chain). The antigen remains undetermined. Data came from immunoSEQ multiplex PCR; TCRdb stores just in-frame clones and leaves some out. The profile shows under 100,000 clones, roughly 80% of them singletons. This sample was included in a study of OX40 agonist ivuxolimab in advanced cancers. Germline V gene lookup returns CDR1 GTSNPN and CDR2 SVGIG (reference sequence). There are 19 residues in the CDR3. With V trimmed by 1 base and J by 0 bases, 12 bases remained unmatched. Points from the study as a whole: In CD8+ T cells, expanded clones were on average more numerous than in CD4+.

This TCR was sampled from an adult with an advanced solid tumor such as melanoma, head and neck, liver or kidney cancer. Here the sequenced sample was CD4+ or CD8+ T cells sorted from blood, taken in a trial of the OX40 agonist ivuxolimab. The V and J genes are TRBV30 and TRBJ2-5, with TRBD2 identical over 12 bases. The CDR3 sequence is CAWSADTIWTSGNQETQYF. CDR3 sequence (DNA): TGTGCCTGGAGTGCCGACACAATTTGGACTAGCGGGAACCAAGAGACCCAGTACTTC.